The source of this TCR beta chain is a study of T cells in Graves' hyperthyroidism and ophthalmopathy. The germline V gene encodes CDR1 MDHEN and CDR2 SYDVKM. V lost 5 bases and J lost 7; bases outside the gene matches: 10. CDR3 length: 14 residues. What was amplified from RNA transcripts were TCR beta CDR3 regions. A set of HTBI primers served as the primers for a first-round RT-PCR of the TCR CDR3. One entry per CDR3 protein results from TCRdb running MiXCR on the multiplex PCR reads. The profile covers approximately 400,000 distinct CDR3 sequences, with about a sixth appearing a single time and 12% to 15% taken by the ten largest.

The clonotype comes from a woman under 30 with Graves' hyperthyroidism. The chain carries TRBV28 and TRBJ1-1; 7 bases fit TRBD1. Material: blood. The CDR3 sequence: CASSPQTGNHEAFF. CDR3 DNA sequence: TGTGCCAGCAGTCCCCAGACAGGGAATCATGAAGCTTTCTTT. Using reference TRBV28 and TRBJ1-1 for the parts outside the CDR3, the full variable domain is DVKVTQSSRYLVKRTGEKVFLECVQDMDHENMFWYRQDPGLGLRLIYFSYDVKMKEKGDIPEGYSVSREKKERFSLILESASTNQTSMYLCASSPQTGNHEAFFGQGTRLTVV.